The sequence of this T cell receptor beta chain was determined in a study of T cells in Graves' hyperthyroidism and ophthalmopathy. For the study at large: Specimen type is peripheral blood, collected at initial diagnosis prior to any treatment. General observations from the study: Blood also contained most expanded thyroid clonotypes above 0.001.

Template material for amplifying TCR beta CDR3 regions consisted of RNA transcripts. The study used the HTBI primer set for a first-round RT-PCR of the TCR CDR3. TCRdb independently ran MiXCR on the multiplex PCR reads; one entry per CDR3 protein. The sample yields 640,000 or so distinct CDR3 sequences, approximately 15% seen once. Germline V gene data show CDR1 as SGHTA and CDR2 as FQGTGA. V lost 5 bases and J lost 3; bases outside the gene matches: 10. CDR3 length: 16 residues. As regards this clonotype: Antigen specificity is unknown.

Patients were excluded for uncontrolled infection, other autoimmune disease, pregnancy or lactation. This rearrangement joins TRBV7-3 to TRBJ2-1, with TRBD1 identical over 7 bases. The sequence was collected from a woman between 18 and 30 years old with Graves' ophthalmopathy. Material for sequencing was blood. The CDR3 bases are TGTGCCAGCAGCCTTAAAGGACAGGCTATCTACAATGAGCAGTTCTTC. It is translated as CASSLKGQAIYNEQFF.